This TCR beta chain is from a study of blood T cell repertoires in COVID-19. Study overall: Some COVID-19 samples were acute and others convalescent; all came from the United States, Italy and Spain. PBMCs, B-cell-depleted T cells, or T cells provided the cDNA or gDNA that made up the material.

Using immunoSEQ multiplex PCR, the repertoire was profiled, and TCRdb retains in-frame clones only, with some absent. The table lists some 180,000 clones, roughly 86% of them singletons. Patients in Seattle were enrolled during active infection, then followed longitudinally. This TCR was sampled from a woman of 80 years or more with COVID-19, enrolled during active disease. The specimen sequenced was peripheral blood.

The CDR3 sequence is CASSLSSGSLSEQYF. CDR3 in DNA: TGCGCCAGCAGCTTGTCTAGCGGGAGTTTAAGCGAGCAGTACTTC. The chain employs TRBV5-1 and TRBJ2-7, with 10 bases matching TRBD2. V dropped 1 base and J dropped 6; count of bases not matched to a gene: 7. Germline V lookup: CDR1 SGHRS, CDR2 YFSETQ. The CDR3 loop spans 15 amino acids.